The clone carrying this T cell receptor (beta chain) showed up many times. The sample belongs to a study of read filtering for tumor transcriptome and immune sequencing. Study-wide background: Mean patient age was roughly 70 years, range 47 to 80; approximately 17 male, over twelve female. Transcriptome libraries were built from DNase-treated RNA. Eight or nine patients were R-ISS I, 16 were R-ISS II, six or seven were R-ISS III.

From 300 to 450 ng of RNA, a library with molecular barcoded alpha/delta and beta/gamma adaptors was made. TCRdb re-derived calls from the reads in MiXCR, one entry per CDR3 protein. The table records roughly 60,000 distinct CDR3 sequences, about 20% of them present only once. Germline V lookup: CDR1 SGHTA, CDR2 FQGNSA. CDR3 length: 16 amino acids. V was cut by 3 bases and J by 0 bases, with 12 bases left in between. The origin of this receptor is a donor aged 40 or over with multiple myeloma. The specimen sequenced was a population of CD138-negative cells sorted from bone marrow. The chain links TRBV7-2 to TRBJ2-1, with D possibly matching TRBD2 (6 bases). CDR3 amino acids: CASSFQSGYSYNEQFF. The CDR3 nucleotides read TGTGCCAGCAGCTTCCAGAGCGGGTACTCCTACAATGAGCAGTTCTTC.